This T cell receptor beta chain came from a study of cytomegalovirus exposure and HLA in healthy donors. Study observations and caveats: A later analysis found common viral pathogens apparently linked to several of the most significant clusters.

Germline values: CDR1 SGHRS, CDR2 YFSETQ. J was trimmed by 2 bases and V by 4 bases; bases with no gene match: 2. This CDR3 has 13 residues. PCR employed 60 Vbeta and 13 Jbeta primers. Measured with immunoSEQ multiplex PCR; TCRdb has only the in-frame clones, and not every one. Counted here are fewer than 200,000 clones, roughly 78% occurring once; the ten biggest clones make up approximately 2%. As to this clone: What it recognizes is unknown.

This cohort consisted of healthy bone marrow donors. The specimen sequenced was PBMCs. The J gene is TRBJ1-2, the V gene TRBV5-1, with TRBD1 identical over 7 bases. This receptor was identified in a man aged 35 to 55 in good health and CMV-seronegative. CDR3 loop: CASSLQGNYGYTF. Written as DNA, the CDR3 is TGCGCCAGCAGCCTACAGGGGAACTATGGCTACACCTTC.